The rows below give T cell receptor beta chains drawn from one sample of a study of cytomegalovirus exposure and HLA in healthy donors. Profiled with immunoSEQ multiplex PCR; TCRdb holds only in-frame clones, not every one. The table shows 150,000 to 200,000 clones, with roughly 76% occurring only once. Sequenced sample: PBMCs. These receptors originate from a young woman in good health and CMV-seropositive. Each CDR3 is given with its conserved first and last residue. D genes are given only for firm matches. Some rows mark clone size as missing; the rest say once, few, many or name a class of expanded clone.

>TRBD1|TRBJ1-2|TRBV6-1|few
TGTGCCAGCAGGAGACAGGGTACAGCTAACTATGGCTACACCTTC
CASRRQGTANYGYTF
>-|TRBJ2-6|TRBV19|-
TGTGCCAGTAATACGAGGGGGGCCAACGTCCTGACTTTC
CASNTRGANVLTF
>TRBD1|TRBJ1-2|TRBV5-1|-
TGCGCCAGCATAGAGAAGGGGGCAGGTAAAATGAAAGGCTACACCTTC
CASIEKGAGKMKGYTF
>TRBD2|TRBJ2-1|TRBV5-6|-
TGTGCCAGCAGCCATGGGGGACTAGCGGGGGGCCGGGGCGATGAGCAGTTCTTC
CASSHGGLAGGRGDEQFF
>-|TRBJ1-2|TRBV7-2|-
TGTGCCAGCAGCTTAGACGGCCGAGGCTATGGCTACACCTTC
CASSLDGRGYGYTF
>-|TRBJ1-4|TRBV6-5|-
TGTGCCAGCAGGTTCCTCCGGGGTGAAAAACTGTTTTTT
CASRFLRGEKLFF
>TRBD1|TRBJ2-7|TRBV28|once
TGTGCCAGCAGTCAGGACAGGGGGGACCTGTGGGACGAGCAGTACTTC
CASSQDRGDLWDEQYF
>TRBD1|TRBJ2-2|TRBV7-9|-
TGTGCCAGCAGCTCAACGACGGGACAGACGAACACCGGGGAGCTGTTTTTT
CASSSTTGQTNTGELFF
>-|TRBJ1-2|TRBV28|-
TGTGCCAGCAGTTCCTTTAGGACACCTTTGAGCTACACCTTC
CASSSFRTPLSYTF
>TRBD1|TRBJ1-2|TRBV9|-
TGTGCCAGCAGCGGTCGACAGGGTGCGGGCTACACCTTC
CASSGRQGAGYTF
>TRBD1|TRBJ1-2|TRBV28|-
TGTGCCAGCGGGGACAGTGCTAACTATGGCTACACCTTC
CASGDSANYGYTF
>-|TRBJ1-2|TRBV6-1|-
TGTGCCAGCAGTGAAGCTTGGGGGCACGGCTACACCTTC
CASSEAWGHGYTF
>TRBD1|TRBJ2-2|TRBV4-1|-
TGCGCCAGCAGCCAAGTGGGTAGGGGGCAGGGCGGGGAGCTGTTTTTT
CASSQVGRGQGGELFF
>TRBD1|TRBJ1-2|TRBV5-1|-
TGCGCCAGCAGCCTGGCGACAGGGGGGAGCTATGGCTACACCTTC
CASSLATGGSYGYTF
>-|TRBJ1-2|TRBV7-2|-
TGTGCCAGCAGCCCCGACGGACAGCTGTTCAACTATGGCTACACCTTC
CASSPDGQLFNYGYTF
>-|TRBJ1-2|TRBV5-4|-
TGTGCCAGCAGCAGCGTGGGTGGCTATGGCTACACCTTC
CASSSVGGYGYTF
>TRBD2|TRBJ2-5|TRBV27|-
TGTGCCAGCAGTTTAAGTAGCGGGGGAGGGGAGACCCAGTACTTC
CASSLSSGGGETQYF
>TRBD1|TRBJ1-4|TRBV7-9|-
TGTGCCAGCAGCCTCTCCAGGGACAGGGTAGGTGAAAAACTGTTTTTT
CASSLSRDRVGEKLFF
>-|TRBJ1-1|TRBV5-1|-
TGCGCCAGCAGCTTGGTCTCCACAGGGCCGGGGAACACTGAAGCTTTCTTT
CASSLVSTGPGNTEAFF
>-|TRBJ1-6|TRBV19|few
TGTGCCAGTAAGAGACAGGATAATTCACCCCTCCACTTT
CASKRQDNSPLHF
>TRBD2|TRBJ2-1|TRBV9|-
TGTGCCAGCAGCGTAGCCCAGCGGGGTTACAATGAGCAGTTCTTC
CASSVAQRGYNEQFF
>-|TRBJ1-1|TRBV4-1|-
TGCGCCAGCAGCCACAAACAGGGACTATGGAGCACTGAAGCTTTCTTT
CASSHKQGLWSTEAFF
>-|TRBJ2-5|TRBV30|-
TGTGCCTGGGTGGTCCCCCCGGGGGAGACCCAGTACTTC
CAWVVPPGETQYF
>-|TRBJ1-6|TRBV25-1|-
TGTGCCAGCAGTGGACGACAGAGCTCCTATAATTCACCCCTCCACTTT
CASSGRQSSYNSPLHF
>TRBD1|TRBJ2-5|TRBV4-1|-
TGCGCCAGCAGCCAAGATCCCCGGATGTCAGGGGGGACCCAGTACTTC
CASSQDPRMSGGTQYF
>-|TRBJ1-2|TRBV4-2|-
TGTGCCAGCAGCCAAACCACTATAGGGGTTATGGAGGGCTACACCTTC
CASSQTTIGVMEGYTF
>-|TRBJ1-1|TRBV6-6|-
TGTGCCAGCAGTTACGGGGGAGGGGACACTGAAGCTTTCTTT
CASSYGGGDTEAFF
>TRBD1|TRBJ2-4|TRBV5-1|-
TGCGCCAGCAGCGCGACGGGACAGGGAACGGCCAAAAACATTCAGTACTTC
CASSATGQGTAKNIQYF
>-|TRBJ2-6|TRBV10-3|-
TGTGCCATCAAGGGGCAGGGCCGAGGCTCTGGGGCCAACGTCCTGACTTTC
CAIKGQGRGSGANVLTF
>TRBD1|TRBJ1-4|TRBV28|-
TGTGCCAGCAGGGAAGGGACAGCAACTAATGAAAAACTGTTTTTT
CASREGTATNEKLFF
>-|TRBJ1-1|TRBV6-1|-
TGTGCCAGCAGTGTTGCAAACAGGGCCCATGATGAGGCTTTCTTT
CASSVANRAHDEAFF
>-|TRBJ2-7|TRBV18|-
TGTGCCAGCTCACCTCCGGGCTACGAGCAGTACTTC
CASSPPGYEQYF
>TRBD1|TRBJ2-5|TRBV6-5|-
TGTGCCAGCAGAACGGGGGACAGGGGGCGTGAGACCCAGTACTTC
CASRTGDRGRETQYF
>TRBD2|TRBJ2-5|TRBV5-6|-
TGTGCCAGCAGCCATACACTAGCGGGGGCCGGGGAGACCCAGTACTTC
CASSHTLAGAGETQYF
>TRBD1|TRBJ2-3|TRBV7-8|-
TGTGCCAGCAGCTACAACAGGGGGGCGCGCACAGATACGCAGTATTTT
CASSYNRGARTDTQYF
>TRBD1|TRBJ1-6|TRBV19|once
TGTGCCAGTAGCGAAACAGGGGACTATAATTCACCCCTCCACTTT
CASSETGDYNSPLHF
>TRBD2|TRBJ2-1|TRBV5-6|once
TGTGCCAGCAGCCCGCGGGGGGTCTACAATGAGCAGTTCTTC
CASSPRGVYNEQFF